This TCR beta chain was observed in a study of T cells in Graves' hyperthyroidism and ophthalmopathy. Study conclusions and caveats: The blood repertoire included most of the expanded thyroid clonotypes above 0.001.

The CDR3 loop spans 11 amino acids. Looked up from germline, CDR1 is MGHDK and CDR2 is SYGVNS. V was pared by 5 bases and J by 4 bases, with 4 bases between. Researchers took RNA transcripts and amplified the TCR beta CDR3 regions from them. The HTBI set primed first-round TCR CDR3 RT-PCR. TCRdb passed the multiplex PCR reads through MiXCR, listing each CDR3 protein once. Among 700,000 to 950,000 distinct CDR3 sequences listed, roughly a third were seen once. Patients were excluded for uncontrolled infection, other autoimmune disease, pregnancy or lactation. The diagnostic basis comprised clinical symptoms, serum thyroxine and TRAb, thyroid ultrasound and orbital computed tomography. To note about this clonotype: The antigen is undetermined.

This clonotype was obtained from a woman in her thirties or forties with Graves' hyperthyroidism. The chain recombines TRBV25-1 with TRBJ2-3, with no clear D. The sample taken for sequencing was blood. CDR3 region: CASSNSDTQYF. CDR3 nucleotides: TGTGCCAGCAGTAATTCAGATACGCAGTATTTT.